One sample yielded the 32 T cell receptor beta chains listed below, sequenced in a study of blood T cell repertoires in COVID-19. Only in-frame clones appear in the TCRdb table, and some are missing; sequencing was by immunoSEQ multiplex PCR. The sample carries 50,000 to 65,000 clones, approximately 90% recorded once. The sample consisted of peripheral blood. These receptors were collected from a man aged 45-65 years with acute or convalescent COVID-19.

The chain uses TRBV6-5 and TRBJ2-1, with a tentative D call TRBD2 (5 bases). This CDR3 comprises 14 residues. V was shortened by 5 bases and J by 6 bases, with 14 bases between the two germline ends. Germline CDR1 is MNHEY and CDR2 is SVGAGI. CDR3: CASSPFTGSNEQFF. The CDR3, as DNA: TGTGCCAGCAGTCCGTTTACTGGGAGCAATGAGCAGTTCTTC.

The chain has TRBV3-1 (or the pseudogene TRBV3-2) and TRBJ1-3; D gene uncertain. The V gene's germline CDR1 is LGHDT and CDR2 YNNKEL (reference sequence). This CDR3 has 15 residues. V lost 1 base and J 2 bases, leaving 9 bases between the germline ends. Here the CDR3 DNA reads TGTGCCAGCAGCCAAGGAGGCTACACTGGAAACACCATATATTTT. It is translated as CASSQGGYTGNTIYF.

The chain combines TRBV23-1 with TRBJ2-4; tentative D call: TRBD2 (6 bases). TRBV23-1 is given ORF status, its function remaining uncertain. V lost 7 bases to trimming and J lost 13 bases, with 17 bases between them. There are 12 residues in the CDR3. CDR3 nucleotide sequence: TGCGCCAGCACCCCGGGAGACGTCAGCCAGTACTTC. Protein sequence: CASTPGDVSQYF.

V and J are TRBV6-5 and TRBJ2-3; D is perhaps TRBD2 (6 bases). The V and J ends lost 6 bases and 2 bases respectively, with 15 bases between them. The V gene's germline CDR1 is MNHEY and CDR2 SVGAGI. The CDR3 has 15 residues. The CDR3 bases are TGTGCCAGCAGCCACGGGACGGGGGTCACAGATACGCAGTATTTT. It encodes CASSHGTGVTDTQYF.

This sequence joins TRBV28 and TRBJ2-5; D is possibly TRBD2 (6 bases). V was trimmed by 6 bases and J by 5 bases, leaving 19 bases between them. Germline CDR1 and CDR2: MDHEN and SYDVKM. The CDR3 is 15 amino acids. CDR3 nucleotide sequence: TGTGCCAGCAGCTCACACCCCGGAGGGTTCGAGACCCAGTACTTC. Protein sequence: CASSSHPGGFETQYF.

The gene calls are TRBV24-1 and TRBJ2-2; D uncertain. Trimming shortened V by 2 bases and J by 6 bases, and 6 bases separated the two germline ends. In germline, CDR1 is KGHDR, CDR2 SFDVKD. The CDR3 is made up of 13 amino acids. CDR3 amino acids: CATSDSGPGELFF. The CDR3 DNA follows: TGTGCCACCAGTGATTCCGGTCCCGGGGAGCTGTTTTTT.

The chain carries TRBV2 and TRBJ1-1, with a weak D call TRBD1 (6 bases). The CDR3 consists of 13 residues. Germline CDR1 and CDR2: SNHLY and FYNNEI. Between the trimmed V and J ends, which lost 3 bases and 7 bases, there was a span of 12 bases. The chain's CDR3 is CASSDTGKGEAFF. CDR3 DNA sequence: TGTGCCAGCAGTGATACAGGGAAGGGTGAAGCTTTCTTT. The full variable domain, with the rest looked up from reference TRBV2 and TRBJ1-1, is EPEVTQTPSHQVTQMGQEVILRCVPISNHLYFYWYRQILGQKVEFLVSFYNNEISEKSEIFDDQFSVERPDGSNFTLKIRSTKLEDSAMYFCASSDTGKGEAFFGQGTRLTVV.

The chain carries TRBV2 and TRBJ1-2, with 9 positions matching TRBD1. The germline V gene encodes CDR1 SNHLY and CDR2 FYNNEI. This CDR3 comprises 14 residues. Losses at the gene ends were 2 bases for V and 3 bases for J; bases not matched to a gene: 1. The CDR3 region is CASSEWTGDYGYTF. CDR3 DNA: TGTGCCAGCAGTGAATGGACAGGGGACTATGGCTACACCTTC.

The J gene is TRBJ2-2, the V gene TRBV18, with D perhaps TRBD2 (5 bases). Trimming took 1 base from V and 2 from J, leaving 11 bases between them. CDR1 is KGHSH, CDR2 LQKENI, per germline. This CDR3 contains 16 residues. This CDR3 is CASSPLSGVNTGELFF. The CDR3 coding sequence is TGTGCCAGCTCACCACTGTCCGGGGTAAACACCGGGGAGCTGTTTTTT.

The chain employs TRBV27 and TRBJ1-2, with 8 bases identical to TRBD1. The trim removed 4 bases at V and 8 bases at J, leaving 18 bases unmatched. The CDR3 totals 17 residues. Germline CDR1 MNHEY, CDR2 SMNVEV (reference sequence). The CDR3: CASSYRTGLGITRGYTF. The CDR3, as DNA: TGTGCCAGCAGTTATAGGACAGGGTTGGGAATAACGCGGGGCTACACCTTC.

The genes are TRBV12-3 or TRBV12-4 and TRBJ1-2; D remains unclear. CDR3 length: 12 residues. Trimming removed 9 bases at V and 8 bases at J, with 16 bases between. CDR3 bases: TGTGCCAGTAGGAGGGCTAGAGAGGGCTACACCTTC. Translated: CASRRAREGYTF.

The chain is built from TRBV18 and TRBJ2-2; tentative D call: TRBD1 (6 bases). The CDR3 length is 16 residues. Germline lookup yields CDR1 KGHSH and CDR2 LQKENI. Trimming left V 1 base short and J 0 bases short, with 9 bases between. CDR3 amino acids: CASSPQGESNTGELFF. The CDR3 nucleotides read TGTGCCAGCTCACCACAGGGGGAGTCGAACACCGGGGAGCTGTTTTTT.

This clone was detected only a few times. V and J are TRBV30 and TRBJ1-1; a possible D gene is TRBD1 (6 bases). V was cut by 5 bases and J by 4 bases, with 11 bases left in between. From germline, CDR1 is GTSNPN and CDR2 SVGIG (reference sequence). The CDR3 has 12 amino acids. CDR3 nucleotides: TGTGCCTGGGGGGACACGGGCACTGAAGCTTTCTTT. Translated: CAWGDTGTEAFF.

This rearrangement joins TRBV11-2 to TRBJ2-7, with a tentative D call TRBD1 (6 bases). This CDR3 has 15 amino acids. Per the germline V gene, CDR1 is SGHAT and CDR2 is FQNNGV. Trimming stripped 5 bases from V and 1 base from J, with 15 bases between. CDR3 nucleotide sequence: TGTGCCAGCAGCCTCAACCGGGACATATCCTACGAGCAGTACTTC. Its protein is CASSLNRDISYEQYF.

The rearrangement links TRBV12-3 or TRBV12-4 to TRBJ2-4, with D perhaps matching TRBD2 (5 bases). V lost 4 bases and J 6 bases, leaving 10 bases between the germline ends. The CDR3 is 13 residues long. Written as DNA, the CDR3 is TGTGCCAGCAGTTCCGGGAATGTAAACATTCAGTACTTC. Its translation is CASSSGNVNIQYF.

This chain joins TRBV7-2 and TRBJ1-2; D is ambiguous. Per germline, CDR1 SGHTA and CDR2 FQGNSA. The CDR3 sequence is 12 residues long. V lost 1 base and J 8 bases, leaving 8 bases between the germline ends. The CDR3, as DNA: TGTGCCAGCAGCTTAGTGGAGCTAGGCTACACCTTC. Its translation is CASSLVELGYTF.

The CDR3 DNA reads TGTGCCAGCTCCTGGGACAGAGGCACAGATACGCAGTATTTT. This encodes CASSWDRGTDTQYF. The chain recombines TRBV18 with TRBJ2-3, with 7 bases that match TRBD1. The CDR3 totals 14 residues. V lost 6 bases to trimming and J lost 1 base; unmatched junction nucleotides: 4. The germline CDR1 and CDR2 sequences are KGHSH and LQKENI.

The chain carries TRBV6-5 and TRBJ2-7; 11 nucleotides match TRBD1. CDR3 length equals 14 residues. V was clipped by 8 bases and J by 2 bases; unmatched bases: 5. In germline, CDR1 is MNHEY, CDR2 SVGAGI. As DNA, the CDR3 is TGTGCCAGCGGGACAGGGGGGGGCCCCTACGAGCAGTACTTC. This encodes CASGTGGGPYEQYF.

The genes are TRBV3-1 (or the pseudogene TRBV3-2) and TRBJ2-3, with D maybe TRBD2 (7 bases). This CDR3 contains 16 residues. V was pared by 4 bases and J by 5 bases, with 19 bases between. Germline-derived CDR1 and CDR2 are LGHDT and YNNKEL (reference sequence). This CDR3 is CASSRAWGGPEDTQYF. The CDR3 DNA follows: TGTGCCAGCAGCCGCGCCTGGGGGGGCCCGGAAGATACGCAGTATTTT.

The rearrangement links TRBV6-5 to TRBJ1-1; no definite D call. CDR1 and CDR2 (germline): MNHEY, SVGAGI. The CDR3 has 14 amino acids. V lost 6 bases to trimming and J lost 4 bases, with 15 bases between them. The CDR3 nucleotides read TGTGCCAGCAGCGCCGGGATATATGGCACTGAAGCTTTCTTT. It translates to CASSAGIYGTEAFF.

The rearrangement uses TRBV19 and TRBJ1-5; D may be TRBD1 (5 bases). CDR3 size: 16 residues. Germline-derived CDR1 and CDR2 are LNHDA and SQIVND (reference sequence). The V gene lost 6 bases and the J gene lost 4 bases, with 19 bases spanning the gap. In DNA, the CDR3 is TGTGCCAGTAGACGCGCAGGGACTGTTCCTAATCAGCCCCAGCATTTT. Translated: CASRRAGTVPNQPQHF.

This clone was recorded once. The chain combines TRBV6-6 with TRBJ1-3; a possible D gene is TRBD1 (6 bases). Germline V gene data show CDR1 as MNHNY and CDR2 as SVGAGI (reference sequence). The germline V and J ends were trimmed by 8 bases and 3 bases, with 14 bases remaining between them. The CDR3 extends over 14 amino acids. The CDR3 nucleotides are TGTGCCAGCGCAAAACAGGGCGTTGGAAACACCATATATTTT. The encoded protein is CASAKQGVGNTIYF.

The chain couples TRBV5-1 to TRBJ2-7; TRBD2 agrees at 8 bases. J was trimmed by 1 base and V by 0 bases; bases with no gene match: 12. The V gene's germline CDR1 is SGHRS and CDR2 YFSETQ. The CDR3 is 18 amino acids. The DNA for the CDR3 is TGCGCCAGCAGCTTGGGCTTCGGCGGGGGGCCAGGGTCCTACGAGCAGTACTTC. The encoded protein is CASSLGFGGGPGSYEQYF.

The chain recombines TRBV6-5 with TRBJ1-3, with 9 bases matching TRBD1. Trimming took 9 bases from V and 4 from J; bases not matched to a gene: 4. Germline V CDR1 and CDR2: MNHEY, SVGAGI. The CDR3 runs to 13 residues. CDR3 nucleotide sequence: TGTGCCAGTAGGGACAGGGCAGGAAACACCATATATTTT. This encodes CASRDRAGNTIYF.

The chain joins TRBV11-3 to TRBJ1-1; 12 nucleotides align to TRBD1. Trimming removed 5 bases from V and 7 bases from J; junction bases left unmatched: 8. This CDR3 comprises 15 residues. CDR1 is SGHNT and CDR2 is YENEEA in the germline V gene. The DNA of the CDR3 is TGTGCCAGCAGCCCCGGGACAGGGGGCGGACTTGAAGCTTTCTTT. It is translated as CASSPGTGGGLEAFF.

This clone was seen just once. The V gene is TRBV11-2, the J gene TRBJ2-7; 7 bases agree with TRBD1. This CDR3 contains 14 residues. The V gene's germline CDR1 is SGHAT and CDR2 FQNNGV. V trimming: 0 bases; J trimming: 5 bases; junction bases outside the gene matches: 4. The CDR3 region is CASSLDTGDDEQYF. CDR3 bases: TGTGCCAGCAGCTTAGATACAGGGGACGACGAGCAGTACTTC.

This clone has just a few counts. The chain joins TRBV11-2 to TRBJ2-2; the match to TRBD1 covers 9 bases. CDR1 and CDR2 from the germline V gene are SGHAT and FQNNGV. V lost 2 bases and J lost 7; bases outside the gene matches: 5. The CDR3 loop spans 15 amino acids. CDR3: CASSLLGQGVGELFF. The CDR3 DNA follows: TGTGCCAGCAGCTTATTGGGACAGGGTGTCGGGGAGCTGTTTTTT.

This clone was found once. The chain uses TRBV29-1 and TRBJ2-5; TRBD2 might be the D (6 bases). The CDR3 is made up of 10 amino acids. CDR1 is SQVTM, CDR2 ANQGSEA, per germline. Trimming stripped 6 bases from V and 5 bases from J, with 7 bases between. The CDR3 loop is CSVAGETQYF. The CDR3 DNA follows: TGCAGCGTGGCGGGGGAGACCCAGTACTTC.

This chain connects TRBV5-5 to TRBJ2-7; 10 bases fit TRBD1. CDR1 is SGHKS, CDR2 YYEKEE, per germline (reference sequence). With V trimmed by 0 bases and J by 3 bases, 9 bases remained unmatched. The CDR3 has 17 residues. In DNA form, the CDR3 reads TGTGCCAGCAGCTTGGGTCCGCGTGGACAGGGGGGCTACGAGCAGTACTTC. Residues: CASSLGPRGQGGYEQYF.

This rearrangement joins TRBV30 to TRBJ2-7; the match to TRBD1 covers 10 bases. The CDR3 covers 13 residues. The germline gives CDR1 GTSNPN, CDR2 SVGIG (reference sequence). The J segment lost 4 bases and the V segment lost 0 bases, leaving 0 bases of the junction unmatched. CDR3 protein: CAWSVGQGYEQYF. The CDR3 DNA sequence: TGTGCCTGGAGTGTGGGACAGGGGTACGAGCAGTACTTC.

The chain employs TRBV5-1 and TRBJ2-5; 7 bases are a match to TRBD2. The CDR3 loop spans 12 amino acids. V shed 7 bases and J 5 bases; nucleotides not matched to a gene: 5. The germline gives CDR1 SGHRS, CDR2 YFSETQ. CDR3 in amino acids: CASGEGVETQYF. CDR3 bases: TGCGCCAGCGGGGAGGGCGTGGAGACCCAGTACTTC.

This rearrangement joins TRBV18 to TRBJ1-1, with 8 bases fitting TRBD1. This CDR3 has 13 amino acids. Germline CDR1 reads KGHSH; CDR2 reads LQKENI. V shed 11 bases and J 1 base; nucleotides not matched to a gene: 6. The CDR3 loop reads CAGRTGRNTEAFF. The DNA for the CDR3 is TGTGCCGGACGGACAGGGAGGAACACTGAAGCTTTCTTT.